The 15 T cell receptor beta chains presented below share a single source sample, sequenced in a study of cytomegalovirus exposure and HLA in healthy donors (dated by TCRdb to about 2017). Libraries came from the immunoSEQ multiplex PCR assay. For the multiplex PCR, a mixture combining 60 forward primers for TCR Vbeta segments and 13 reverse primers for TCR Jbeta segments was used. Held by TCRdb, this immuneACCESS table contains in-frame sequences only and omits some clones. Under half of the omission traces to an unresolved V gene where checked; the cause of the rest is unknown. For this sample there are 150,000 to 200,000 clones; roughly 77% appear just once. Clones ranked in the top ten supply about 8% of the sample. The material sequenced was PBMCs. The source of these receptors is a woman aged 40-49 years in good health and CMV-seropositive.

This clone was observed a handful of times. The CDR3 nucleotides read TGTGCCAGCAGTTTTGGTAACAGGGACAATGAGCAGTTCTTC. It specifies CASSFGNRDNEQFF. The chain has TRBV28 and TRBJ2-1, with a tentative D call TRBD1 (6 bases). The germline V gene encodes CDR1 MDHEN and CDR2 SYDVKM. Trimming left V 3 bases short and J 5 bases short, with 11 bases between. The CDR3 length is 14 residues.

On this clone: Sequence at one end of the junction differs from germline and may be a read error. The V and J genes are TRBV7-9 and TRBJ1-2; 10 bases line up with TRBD1. In germline, CDR1 is SEHNR, CDR2 FQNEAQ (reference sequence). The CDR3 loop spans 15 amino acids. This chain's CDR3 is CSSSLDGQGDYGYTF. The CDR3 DNA follows: TGTTCCAGCAGCTTAGACGGACAGGGGGACTATGGCTACACCTTC.

The V gene is TRBV14, the J gene TRBJ2-5; tentative D call: TRBD1 (6 bases). Germline V gene lookup returns CDR1 SGHDN and CDR2 FVKESK. V was cut by 5 bases and J by 2 bases, with 12 bases left in between. The CDR3 totals 14 residues. This chain's CDR3 is CASSEPDRQETQYF. The DNA for the CDR3 is TGTGCCAGCAGCGAACCGGACAGACAAGAGACCCAGTACTTC.

This clone was observed a handful of times. V and J are TRBV27 and TRBJ1-2; D might be TRBD1 (6 bases). CDR3 length equals 17 residues. V shed 7 bases and J shed 9 bases, with 30 bases lying between them. The germline CDR1 and CDR2 sequences are MNHEY and SMNVEV (reference sequence). The CDR3 region has the DNA TGTGCCAGCACTTTCCGGTATTCGGCGACAGGCCGGAGGAGCTACACCTTC. It codes for CASTFRYSATGRRSYTF.

The genes are TRBV5-1 and TRBJ2-7, with 8 nucleotides matching TRBD2. V trimming: 4 bases; J trimming: 7 bases; junction bases outside the gene matches: 13. CDR1 is SGHRS, CDR2 YFSETQ, per germline. CDR3 length: 15 residues. This CDR3 reads CASSHSREGFEEQYF. The CDR3 nucleotides read TGCGCCAGCAGCCATAGTCGGGAGGGCTTTGAGGAGCAGTACTTC.

The rearrangement links TRBV9 to TRBJ1-2; 9 nucleotides match TRBD1. The V segment lost 3 bases and the J segment 8 bases; nucleotides outside the gene matches: 5. The CDR3 is made up of 13 amino acids. The germline V gene encodes CDR1 SGDLS and CDR2 YYNGEE. CDR3 in amino acids: CASSAGTGCGYTF. DNA for the CDR3: TGTGCCAGCAGCGCCGGGACAGGGTGCGGCTACACCTTC.

The CDR3 region has the DNA TGTGCCAGCCGACAGTATGGCTACACCTTC. Amino acids: CASRQYGYTF. The rearrangement links TRBV28 to TRBJ1-2, with a possible D match to TRBD1 (5 bases). There are 10 residues in the CDR3. The ends were cut back, 8 bases at V and 5 bases at J, with 6 bases in the middle. The germline V gene encodes CDR1 MDHEN and CDR2 SYDVKM.

The chain couples TRBV6-5 to TRBJ1-1; D not resolved. The CDR3 is 13 amino acids. V lost 0 bases, J lost 5 bases, and 7 bases lay in between. The germline V gene encodes CDR1 MNHEY and CDR2 SVGAGI. Written as DNA, the CDR3 is TGTGCCAGCAGTTACTCTCCGTCGACTGAAGCTTTCTTT. This codes for CASSYSPSTEAFF.

J is TRBJ1-2 and V is TRBV5-1; D ambiguous. CDR1 and CDR2 from the germline V gene are SGHRS and YFSETQ. The length of the CDR3 is 14 residues. V dropped 1 base and J dropped 2 bases, with 9 bases sitting between them. This chain's CDR3 is CASSLTTENYGYTF. CDR3 DNA: TGCGCCAGCAGCTTGACAACAGAAAACTATGGCTACACCTTC.

The V gene is TRBV27, the J gene TRBJ2-7, with TRBD2 identical over 14 bases. Looked up from germline, CDR1 is MNHEY and CDR2 is SMNVEV (reference sequence). The CDR3 loop spans 18 amino acids. The V gene end was trimmed by 6 bases and the J gene end by 4 bases; junction bases not matched to a gene: 14. The CDR3 loop reads CASSRLRGLAGETYEQYF. The CDR3 DNA follows: TGTGCCAGCAGCCGCCTACGGGGACTAGCGGGAGAAACATACGAGCAGTACTTC.

Notes on this clone: This sample also contains other DNA sequences that code for the same CDR3. CDR3 in DNA: TGTGCCTGGAGTAAGGGGACAGGGAACACTGAAGCTTTCTTT. Its translation is CAWSKGTGNTEAFF. The chain carries TRBV30 and TRBJ1-1, with 8 positions matching TRBD1. CDR1 and CDR2 from the germline V gene are GTSNPN and SVGIG (reference sequence). This CDR3 has 14 amino acids. V lost 2 bases and J lost 1; bases outside the gene matches: 3.

V is TRBV6-1 and J is TRBJ2-7, with 11 bases matching TRBD2. Germline CDR1 reads MNHNS; CDR2 reads SASEGT. CDR3 size: 15 residues. J gave up 2 bases and V 7 bases, and 7 bases lay outside the gene matches. The chain's CDR3 is CASTKGTSGTYEQYF. The CDR3 bases are TGTGCCAGCACCAAGGGGACTAGCGGCACCTACGAGCAGTACTTC.

The CDR3 reads CASSLIGGPLYEQYF. The CDR3 DNA reads as TGTGCCAGCAGTTTGATTGGGGGCCCCTTATACGAGCAGTACTTC. V and J are TRBV28 and TRBJ2-7; the D gene is possibly TRBD1 (6 bases). Looked up from germline, CDR1 is MDHEN and CDR2 is SYDVKM. V lost 3 bases to trimming and J lost 4 bases, with 16 bases between them. This CDR3 contains 15 residues.

The V gene is TRBV29-1, the J gene TRBJ1-4, with 9 bases that match TRBD1. CDR3 size: 13 residues. Per germline, CDR1 SQVTM and CDR2 ANQGSEA. V gave up 6 bases and J gave up 7 bases; unmatched junction bases: 6. CDR3 coding DNA: TGCAGCGTCCCGACAGGGGGAGGTGAAAAACTGTTTTTT. It encodes CSVPTGGGEKLFF. Based on the CDR3 plus reference TRBV29-1 and TRBJ1-4, the full variable domain is SAVISQKPSRDICQRGTSLTIQCQVDSQVTMMFWYRQQPGQSLTLIATANQGSEATYESGFVIDKFPISRPNLTFSTLTVSNMSPEDSSIYLCSVPTGGGEKLFFGSGTQLSVL.

This chain uses TRBV6-1 with TRBJ2-7; TRBD1 matches 8 bases. Per the germline V gene, CDR1 is MNHNS and CDR2 is SASEGT. The CDR3 consists of 15 residues. V trimming: 6 bases; J trimming: 5 bases; junction bases outside the gene matches: 12. DNA for the CDR3: TGTGCCAGCAGGATCCCCCAGGGGGCCGGGGACGAGCAGTACTTC. Its translation is CASRIPQGAGDEQYF.